This TCR beta chain is drawn from a study of T cell changes during pregnancy in multiple sclerosis. Sequencing was performed with immunoSEQ multiplex PCR; in TCRdb, only in-frame clones are kept and a portion is missing. The sample includes around 71,000 clones, about 92% seen only once; the top ten take over 1%. Sequences were derived from peripheral blood, sampled in the third trimester of pregnancy. The source is a female donor with multiple sclerosis, enrolled in a pregnancy study.

The CDR3 nucleotides read TGTGCCAGTAGTAAGTCCGGGACAGGGGCCACAGATACGCAGTATTTT. This sequence encodes CASSKSGTGATDTQYF. The chain links TRBV19 to TRBJ2-3, with 10 positions matching TRBD1. The CDR3 has 16 amino acids. The junction had 6 bases not matched to a gene; V was cut back by 4 bases and J by 2 bases. Germline CDR1 is LNHDA and CDR2 is SQIVND (reference sequence).